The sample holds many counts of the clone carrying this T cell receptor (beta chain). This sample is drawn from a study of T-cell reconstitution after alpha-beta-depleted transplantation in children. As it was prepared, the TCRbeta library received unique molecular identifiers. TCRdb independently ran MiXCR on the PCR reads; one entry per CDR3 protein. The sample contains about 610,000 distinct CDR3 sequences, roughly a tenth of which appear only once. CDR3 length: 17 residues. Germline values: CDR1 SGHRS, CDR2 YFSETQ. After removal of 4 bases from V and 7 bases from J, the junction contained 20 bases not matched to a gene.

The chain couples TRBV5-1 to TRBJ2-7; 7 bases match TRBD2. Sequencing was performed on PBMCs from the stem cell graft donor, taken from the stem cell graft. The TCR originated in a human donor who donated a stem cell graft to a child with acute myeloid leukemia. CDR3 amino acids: CASSLIRSGRELGEQYF. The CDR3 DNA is TGCGCCAGCAGCCTCATCCGTTCGGGGCGGGAGTTGGGAGAGCAGTACTTC.